One sample yielded the 28 T cell receptor beta chains listed below, sequenced in a study of shared T cell receptors in the human thymus. TCRdb's table, derived via immunoSEQ multiplex PCR, lists solely in-frame clones and lacks some. The sample yields hundreds of thousands of clones, 85% to 95% seen once. Sequenced input: thymocytes. The receptor source for this set is a human donor.

The rearrangement uses TRBV19 and TRBJ1-4, with no clear D. V was shortened by 6 bases and J by 0 bases, with 14 bases between the two germline ends. The CDR3 covers 16 residues. Looked up from germline, CDR1 is LNHDA and CDR2 is SQIVND (reference sequence). CDR3 bases: TGTGCCAGTAGAGGATTTAAGGCAGCAACTAATGAAAAACTGTTTTTT. Translated, it gives CASRGFKAATNEKLFF.

V and J are TRBV5-4 and TRBJ2-7, with D tentatively TRBD2 (7 bases). The CDR3 has 15 amino acids. Trimming took 1 base from V and 1 from J, leaving 12 bases between them. The germline V gene encodes CDR1 SGHNT and CDR2 YYREEE (reference sequence). As DNA, the CDR3 is TGTGCCAGCAGCTTGAGGGGGGGTGCGTCCTACGAGCAGTACTTC. Protein sequence: CASSLRGGASYEQYF. Looking up the rest from reference TRBV5-4 and TRBJ2-7 gives the full variable domain: ETGVTQSPTHLIKTRGQQVTLRCSSQSGHNTVSWYQQALGQGPQFIFQYYREEENGRGNFPPRFSGLQFPNYSSELNVNALELDDSALYLCASSLRGGASYEQYFGPGTRLTVT.

V gene TRBV11-2 combines with J gene TRBJ2-7; D could derive from TRBD1 or TRBD2 (5 bases each). The CDR3 covers 15 residues. CDR1 and CDR2 (germline): SGHAT, FQNNGV. Trimming took 5 bases from V and 9 from J, leaving 23 bases between them. Here the CDR3 reads CASSMPRDGPRGQYF. Here the CDR3 DNA reads TGTGCCAGCAGCATGCCTCGGGACGGGCCTCGTGGGCAGTACTTC.

The rearrangement uses TRBV6-1 and TRBJ2-1, with 12 bases lining up with TRBD2. After removal of 0 bases from V and 10 bases from J, the junction contained 7 bases not matched to a gene. Germline V CDR1 and CDR2: MNHNS, SASEGT. The CDR3 spans 16 residues. In DNA form, the CDR3 reads TGTGCCAGCAGTGAAGCTCGGCTAGCGGGAGGGCCAGAGCAGTTCTTC. Encoded protein: CASSEARLAGGPEQFF.

The chain has TRBV28 and TRBJ2-6; a possible D gene is TRBD2 (5 bases). V was trimmed by 3 bases and J by 0 bases, leaving 12 bases between them. There are 17 residues in the CDR3. The germline CDR1 and CDR2 sequences are MDHEN and SYDVKM. The CDR3: CASSFEGKSSGANVLTF. Written as DNA, the CDR3 is TGTGCCAGCAGTTTCGAGGGAAAGAGCTCTGGGGCCAACGTCCTGACTTTC.

This clone was found once. V is TRBV10-1 and J is TRBJ2-4; D is possibly TRBD2 (5 bases). The CDR3 covers 15 residues. The germline V and J ends were trimmed by 4 bases and 7 bases, with 17 bases remaining between them. CDR1 and CDR2 from the germline V gene are WNHNN and SYGVQD (reference sequence). The CDR3 DNA reads as TGCGCCAGCAGTGGCATTTCGCCGGGGATGAACATTCAGTACTTC. It codes for CASSGISPGMNIQYF.

The gene calls are TRBV20-1 and TRBJ1-2; D possibly corresponds to TRBD1 (6 bases). Germline CDR1 is DFQATT and CDR2 is SNEGSKA (reference sequence). CDR3 length: 11 residues. V gave up 6 bases and J gave up 3 bases, with 8 bases separating them. The CDR3 DNA follows: TGCAGTGCCCAGGGGTACTATGGCTACACCTTC. Translated, it gives CSAQGYYGYTF.

CDR3 in DNA: TGTGCCAGCAGTAGAAGGGCCGCCTACGAGCAGTACTTC. This gives the protein CASSRRAAYEQYF. V and J are TRBV28 and TRBJ2-7; D not resolved. CDR1 and CDR2 from the germline V gene are MDHEN and SYDVKM. CDR3 length equals 13 residues. V lost 5 bases to trimming and J lost 2 bases, with 10 bases between them.

This chain's CDR3 is CASSLDLINEQFF. The CDR3 DNA follows: TGTGCCAGCAGCTTAGATTTGATCAATGAGCAGTTCTTC. The V gene is TRBV7-9, the J gene TRBJ2-1; no clear D. Germline V CDR1 and CDR2: SEHNR, FQNEAQ (reference sequence). CDR3 length: 13 residues. V lost 1 base and J lost 6, with 7 bases in between.

The chain recombines TRBV30 with TRBJ2-3; D may be TRBD2 (8 bases). CDR1 GTSNPN and CDR2 SVGIG come from the germline V gene (reference sequence). The CDR3 loop spans 16 amino acids. V shed 2 bases and J shed 8 bases, with 23 bases lying between them. CDR3 nucleotides: TGTGCCTGGAGTTCCTCGGGACTAGGGGGCCTCGGTACGCAGTATTTT. Translated: CAWSSSGLGGLGTQYF.

V is TRBV27 and J is TRBJ1-4, with TRBD1 matching over 9 bases. V gave up 0 bases and J gave up 8 bases; unmatched junction bases: 10. The CDR3 is 17 amino acids. Looked up from germline, CDR1 is MNHEY and CDR2 is SMNVEV (reference sequence). As DNA, the CDR3 is TGTGCCAGCAGTTTATCTGGGGGAACAGGGGGCTTGGAAAAACTGTTTTTT. Protein: CASSLSGGTGGLEKLFF. Drawing the rest from reference TRBV27 and TRBJ1-4, the complete variable domain is EAQVTQNPRYLITVTGKKLTVTCSQNMNHEYMSWYRQDPGLGLRQIYYSMNVEVTDKGDVPEGYKVSRKEKRNFPLILESPSPNQTSLYFCASSLSGGTGGLEKLFFGSGTQLSVL.

A note on this clone: This sample includes further DNA sequences coding for the same CDR3. The J gene is TRBJ1-1, the V gene TRBV7-9, with unresolved D. This CDR3 has 9 amino acids. Per the germline V gene, CDR1 is SEHNR and CDR2 is FQNEAQ (reference sequence). V gave up 5 bases and J gave up 6 bases, with 1 base separating them. The CDR3 DNA reads TGTGCCAGCAGCCCTGAAGCTTTCTTT. It translates to CASSPEAFF.

J is TRBJ2-1 and V is TRBV4-2; perhaps TRBD1 as D (5 bases). Trimming shortened V by 4 bases and J by 8 bases, and 21 bases separated the two germline ends. The germline CDR1 and CDR2 sequences are LGHNA and YNFKEQ. CDR3 length: 16 amino acids. The CDR3 is CASSPFSGQGDDEQFF. The CDR3 DNA reads as TGTGCCAGCAGCCCATTCTCCGGGCAGGGTGACGATGAGCAGTTCTTC.

The chain combines TRBV4-3 with TRBJ2-1, with 10 bases lining up with TRBD2. J gave up 7 bases and V 2 bases, and 14 bases lay outside the gene matches. The germline CDR1 and CDR2 sequences are LGHNA and YSLEER. The CDR3 extends over 18 amino acids. The CDR3 reads CASSQSVHKREGRNEQFF. CDR3 coding DNA: TGCGCCAGCAGCCAAAGCGTCCACAAGCGGGAGGGCCGGAATGAGCAGTTCTTC.

The chain uses TRBV6-6 and TRBJ2-1; TRBD2 aligns across 10 bases. Germline CDR1 reads MNHNY; CDR2 reads SVGAGI (reference sequence). The CDR3 consists of 15 residues. With 2 bases clipped from V and 8 bases from J, the junction kept 6 bases outside the gene matches. The CDR3: CASSYQLAGEYEQFF. DNA for the CDR3: TGTGCCAGCAGTTACCAGCTAGCGGGAGAGTATGAGCAGTTCTTC.

The chain combines TRBV6-1 with TRBJ1-2, with 8 bases that match TRBD1. The length of the CDR3 is 17 residues. V was clipped by 1 base and J by 5 bases; unmatched bases: 12. Germline loops: CDR1 MNHNS, CDR2 SASEGT. The CDR3 DNA follows: TGTGCCAGCAGTGAAGTTTATACAGGGGGTTCAGGGTATGGCTACACCTTC. Its translation: CASSEVYTGGSGYGYTF.

V gene TRBV6-1 combines with J gene TRBJ2-7, with unresolved D. V lost 7 bases to trimming and J lost 3 bases, with 16 bases between them. The CDR3 extends over 14 amino acids. CDR1 MNHNS and CDR2 SASEGT come from the germline V gene. The chain's CDR3 is CASNFDARFYEQYF. Here the CDR3 DNA reads TGTGCCAGCAACTTCGACGCTAGATTCTACGAGCAGTACTTC.

The V gene is TRBV5-4, the J gene TRBJ2-1; D is possibly TRBD1 (5 bases). The CDR3 sequence is 14 residues long. With 0 bases removed from V and 3 bases from J, the gap between germline ends came to 7 bases. Germline V gives CDR1 SGHNT, CDR2 YYREEE (reference sequence). CDR3 in DNA: TGTGCCAGCAGCTTGGGTCAGGGCTACAATGAGCAGTTCTTC. This codes for CASSLGQGYNEQFF.

This chain uses TRBV27 with TRBJ2-4; 8 bases line up with TRBD2. The V segment lost 0 bases and the J segment 1 base; nucleotides outside the gene matches: 17. This CDR3 has 21 amino acids. CDR1 is MNHEY, CDR2 SMNVEV, per germline (reference sequence). The CDR3 loop is CASSLSSGSGSVNVAKNIQYF. The CDR3 DNA is TGTGCCAGCAGTTTATCTTCAGGGAGCGGGAGTGTGAACGTGGCCAAAAACATTCAGTACTTC.

Here the CDR3 reads CASSWLDRGGQGNTIYF. The CDR3 DNA reads TGTGCCAGCAGTTGGTTGGATCGGGGGGGACAAGGAAACACCATATATTTT. The genes are TRBV28 and TRBJ1-3, with TRBD1 as a possible D gene (6 bases). The CDR3 loop spans 17 amino acids. Germline lookup yields CDR1 MDHEN and CDR2 SYDVKM. Trimming stripped 4 bases from V and 4 bases from J, with 20 bases between.

J is TRBJ2-1 and V is TRBV28, with TRBD1 as a possible D gene (6 bases). The CDR3 sequence is 20 residues long. V lost 5 bases and J 0 bases, leaving 26 bases between the germline ends. Germline-derived CDR1 and CDR2 are MDHEN and SYDVKM. The CDR3 sequence: CASSTLELGERGSSYNEQFF. The DNA for the CDR3 is TGTGCCAGCAGTACCCTCGAGCTCGGGGAAAGGGGGAGCTCCTACAATGAGCAGTTCTTC.

This clone was picked up a small number of times. The V and J genes are TRBV19 and TRBJ2-7, with 8 bases that match TRBD2. V shed 10 bases and J 5 bases; nucleotides not matched to a gene: 10. The germline V gene has CDR1 LNHDA and CDR2 SQIVND (reference sequence). The CDR3 extends over 13 amino acids. Written as DNA, the CDR3 is TGTGCCACTGGGGGTCTAGCGGGTCACGAGCAGTACTTC. This encodes CATGGLAGHEQYF.

As for this clone: The sample has other DNA sequences that encode this CDR3 too. The V call is TRBV27, the J call TRBJ1-1; D possibly corresponds to TRBD1 (5 bases). The V end lost 7 bases, the J end lost 7 bases, and 16 bases lay between the germline ends. Germline V gene lookup returns CDR1 MNHEY and CDR2 SMNVEV (reference sequence). The CDR3 has 13 residues. The CDR3 region is CASTPGGGFEAFF. The CDR3 DNA sequence: TGTGCCAGCACCCCCGGGGGGGGATTTGAAGCTTTCTTT.

This chain connects TRBV7-6 to TRBJ2-5; maybe TRBD1 (6 bases). V gave up 5 bases and J gave up 4 bases, with 14 bases separating them. Looked up from germline, CDR1 is SGHVS and CDR2 is FNYEAQ. The CDR3 spans 14 residues. The CDR3 is CASSEPGHRETQYF. The CDR3 coding sequence is TGTGCCAGCAGCGAACCGGGACACCGAGAGACCCAGTACTTC. Variable domain in full (rest from reference TRBV7-6 and TRBJ2-5): GAGVSQSPRYKVTKRGQDVALRCDPISGHVSLYWYRQALGQGPEFLTYFNYEAQQDKSGLPNDRFSAERPEGSISTLTIQRTEQRDSAMYRCASSEPGHRETQYFGPGTRLLVL.

The V gene is TRBV4-3, the J gene TRBJ2-3, with TRBD2 matching over 13 bases. With V trimmed by 3 bases and J by 4 bases, 4 bases remained unmatched. Germline V gives CDR1 LGHNA, CDR2 YSLEER. The CDR3 is 16 residues long. CDR3 sequence reads: CASSHKLAGGADTQYF. In DNA form, the CDR3 reads TGCGCCAGCAGCCATAAACTAGCGGGAGGGGCAGATACGCAGTATTTT.

CDR3 nucleotide sequence: TGTGCCAGCAGCTTGGCTTGGGCATCGGGCACCGGGGAGCTGTTTTTT. Its translation is CASSLAWASGTGELFF. The rearrangement links TRBV5-4 to TRBJ2-2; D not resolved. V gave up 0 bases and J gave up 4 bases, with 13 bases separating them. The CDR3 totals 16 residues. Germline lookup yields CDR1 SGHNT and CDR2 YYREEE (reference sequence).

The CDR3 DNA sequence: TGTGCCAGCAGTCAGCAGGGTTATAGCAATCAGCCCCAGCATTTT. It specifies CASSQQGYSNQPQHF. The V call is TRBV28, the J call TRBJ1-5, with TRBD1 as a possible D gene (5 bases). The CDR3 loop spans 15 amino acids. Trimming shortened V by 5 bases and J by 0 bases, and 11 bases separated the two germline ends. In germline, CDR1 is MDHEN, CDR2 SYDVKM.

The rearrangement joins TRBV4-3 to TRBJ2-5; no definite D call. The germline V and J ends were trimmed by 0 bases and 0 bases, with 8 bases remaining between them. CDR3 length: 15 residues. Germline loops: CDR1 LGHNA, CDR2 YSLEER. CDR3: CASSQDNTDQETQYF. Written as DNA, the CDR3 is TGCGCCAGCAGCCAAGATAACACAGACCAAGAGACCCAGTACTTC.